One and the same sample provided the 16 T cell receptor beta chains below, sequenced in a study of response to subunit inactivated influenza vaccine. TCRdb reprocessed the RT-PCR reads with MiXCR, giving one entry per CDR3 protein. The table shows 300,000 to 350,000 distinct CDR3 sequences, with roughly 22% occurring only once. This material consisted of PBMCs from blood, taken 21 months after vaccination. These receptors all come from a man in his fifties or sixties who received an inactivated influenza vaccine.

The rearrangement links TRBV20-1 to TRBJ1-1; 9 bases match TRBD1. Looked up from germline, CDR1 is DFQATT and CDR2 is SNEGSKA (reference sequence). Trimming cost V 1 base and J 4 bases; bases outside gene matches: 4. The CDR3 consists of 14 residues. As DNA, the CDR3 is TGCAGTGCTAGAGGAGACAGGGGGGGCACTGAAGCTTTCTTT. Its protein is CSARGDRGGTEAFF.

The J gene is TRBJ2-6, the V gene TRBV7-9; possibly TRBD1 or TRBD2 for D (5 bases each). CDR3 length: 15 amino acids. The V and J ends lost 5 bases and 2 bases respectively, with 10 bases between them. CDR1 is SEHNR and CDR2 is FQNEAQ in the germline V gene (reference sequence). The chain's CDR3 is CASSPGTAGANVLTF. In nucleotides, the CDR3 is TGTGCCAGCAGCCCTGGGACCGCTGGGGCCAACGTCCTGACTTTC. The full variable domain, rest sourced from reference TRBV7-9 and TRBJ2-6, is DTGVSQNPRHKITKRGQNVTFRCDPISEHNRLYWYRQTLGQGPEFLTYFQNEAQLEKSRLLSDRFSAERPKGSFSTLEIQRTEQGDSAMYLCASSPGTAGANVLTFGAGSRLTVL.

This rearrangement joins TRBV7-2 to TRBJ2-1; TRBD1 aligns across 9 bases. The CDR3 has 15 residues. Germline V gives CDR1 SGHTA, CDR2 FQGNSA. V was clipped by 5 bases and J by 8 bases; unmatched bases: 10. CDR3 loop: CASSRTGEVGDEQFF. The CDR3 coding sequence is TGTGCCAGCAGCCGGACAGGGGAGGTCGGGGATGAGCAGTTCTTC.

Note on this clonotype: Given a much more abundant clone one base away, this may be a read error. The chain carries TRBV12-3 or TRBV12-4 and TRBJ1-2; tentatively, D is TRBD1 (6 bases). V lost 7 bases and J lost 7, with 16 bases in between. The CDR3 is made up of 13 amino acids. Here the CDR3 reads CASTTRGRGGYTF. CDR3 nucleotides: TGTGCCAGCACCACCCGGGGGCGGGGTGGCTACACCTTC.

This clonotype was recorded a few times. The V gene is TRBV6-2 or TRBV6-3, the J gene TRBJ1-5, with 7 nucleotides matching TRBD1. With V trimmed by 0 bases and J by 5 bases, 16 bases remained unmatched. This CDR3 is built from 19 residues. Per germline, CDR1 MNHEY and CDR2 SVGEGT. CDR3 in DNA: TGTGCCAGCAGTTACTCGAGGCAGAGGGGGCTTCAATTATATCAGCCCCAGCATTTT. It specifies CASSYSRQRGLQLYQPQHF.

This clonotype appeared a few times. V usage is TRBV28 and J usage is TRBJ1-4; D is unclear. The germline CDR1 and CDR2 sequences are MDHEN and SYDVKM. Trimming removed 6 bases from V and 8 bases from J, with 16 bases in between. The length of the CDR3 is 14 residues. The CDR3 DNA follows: TGTGCCAGCAGCTGGGCCCAGTCGGAGGAAAAACTGTTTTTT. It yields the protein CASSWAQSEEKLFF.

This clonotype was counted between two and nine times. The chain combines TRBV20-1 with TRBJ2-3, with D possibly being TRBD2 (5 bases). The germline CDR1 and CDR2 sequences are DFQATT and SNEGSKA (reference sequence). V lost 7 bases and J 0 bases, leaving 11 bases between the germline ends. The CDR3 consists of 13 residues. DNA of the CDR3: TGCAGTGGAGCGGTAGCTAGCACAGATACGCAGTATTTT. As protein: CSGAVASTDTQYF.

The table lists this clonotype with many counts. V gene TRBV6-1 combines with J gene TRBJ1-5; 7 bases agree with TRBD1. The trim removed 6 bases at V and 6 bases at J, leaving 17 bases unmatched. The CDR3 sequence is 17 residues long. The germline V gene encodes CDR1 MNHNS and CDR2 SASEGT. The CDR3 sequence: CASRQRNRGKESQPQHF. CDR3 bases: TGTGCCAGCAGACAGCGGAACAGGGGTAAAGAGAGTCAGCCCCAGCATTTT.

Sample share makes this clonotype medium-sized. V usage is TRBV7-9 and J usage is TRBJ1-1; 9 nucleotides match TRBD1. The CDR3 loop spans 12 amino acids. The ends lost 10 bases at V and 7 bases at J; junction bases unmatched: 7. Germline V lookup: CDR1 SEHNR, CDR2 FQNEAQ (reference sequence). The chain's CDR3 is CATRGQGFEAFF. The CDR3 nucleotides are TGTGCCACAAGGGGACAGGGTTTTGAAGCTTTCTTT.

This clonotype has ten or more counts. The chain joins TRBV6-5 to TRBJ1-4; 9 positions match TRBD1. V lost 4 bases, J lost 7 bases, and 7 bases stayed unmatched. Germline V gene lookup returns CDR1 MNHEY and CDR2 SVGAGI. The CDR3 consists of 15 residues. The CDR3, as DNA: TGTGCCAGCAGTTTAACAGGGGGCAGCGGTGAAAAACTGTTTTTT. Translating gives CASSLTGGSGEKLFF.

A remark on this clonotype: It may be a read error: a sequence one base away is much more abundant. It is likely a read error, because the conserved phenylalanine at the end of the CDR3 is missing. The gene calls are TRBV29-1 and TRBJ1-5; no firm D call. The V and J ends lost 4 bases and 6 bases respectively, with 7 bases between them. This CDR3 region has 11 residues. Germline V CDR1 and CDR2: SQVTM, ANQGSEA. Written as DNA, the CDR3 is TGCAGCGTTGGGGAGAGTCAGCCCCAGCATTCT. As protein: CSVGESQPQHS.

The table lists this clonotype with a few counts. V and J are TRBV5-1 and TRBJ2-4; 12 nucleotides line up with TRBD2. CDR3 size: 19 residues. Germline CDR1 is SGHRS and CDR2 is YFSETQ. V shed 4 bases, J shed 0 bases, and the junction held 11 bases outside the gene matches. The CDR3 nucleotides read TGCGCCAGCAGCGGAACCGGGACTAGCGGGTCCCTAGCCAAAAACATTCAGTACTTC. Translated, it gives CASSGTGTSGSLAKNIQYF.

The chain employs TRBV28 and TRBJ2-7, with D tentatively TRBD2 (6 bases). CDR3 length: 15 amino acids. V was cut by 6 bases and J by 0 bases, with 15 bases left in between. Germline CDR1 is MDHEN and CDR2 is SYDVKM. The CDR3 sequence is CASREPGDSSYEQYF. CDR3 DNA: TGTGCCAGCAGGGAACCGGGAGATAGCTCCTACGAGCAGTACTTC. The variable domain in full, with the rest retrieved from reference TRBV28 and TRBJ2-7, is DVKVTQSSRYLVKRTGEKVFLECVQDMDHENMFWYRQDPGLGLRLIYFSYDVKMKEKGDIPEGYSVSREKKERFSLILESASTNQTSMYLCASREPGDSSYEQYFGPGTRLTVT.

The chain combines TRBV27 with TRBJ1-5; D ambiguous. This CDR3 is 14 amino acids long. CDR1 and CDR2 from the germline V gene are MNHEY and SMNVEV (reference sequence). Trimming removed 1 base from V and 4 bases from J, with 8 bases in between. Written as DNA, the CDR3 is TGTGCCAGCAGTTTATGGGTAGGAAATCAGCCCCAGCATTTT. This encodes CASSLWVGNQPQHF.

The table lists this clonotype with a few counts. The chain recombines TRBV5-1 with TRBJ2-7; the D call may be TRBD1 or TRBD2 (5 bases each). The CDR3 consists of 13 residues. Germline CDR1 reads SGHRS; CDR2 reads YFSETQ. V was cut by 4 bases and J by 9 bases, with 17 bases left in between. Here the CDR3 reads CASSLALGDRQYF. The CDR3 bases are TGCGCCAGCAGCCTAGCATTGGGGGATCGGCAGTACTTC.

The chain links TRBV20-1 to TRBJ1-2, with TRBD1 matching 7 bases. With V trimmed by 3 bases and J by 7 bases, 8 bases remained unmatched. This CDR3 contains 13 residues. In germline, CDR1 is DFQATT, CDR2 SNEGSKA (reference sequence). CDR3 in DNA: TGCAGTGCTAGGAACGCAGGGGGGCCTGGCTACACCTTC. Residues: CSARNAGGPGYTF.